The TCR beta chain under discussion was sequenced for a study of shared clonotypes between healthy human individuals. Overall study findings and caveats: The naive CD4 repertoires of four donors were compared, and around 5% of clonotypes were shared.

As for this clone: Its target is not known.

Per germline, CDR1 LGHNA and CDR2 YSLEER. The CDR3 runs to 13 residues. V was pared by 0 bases and J by 8 bases, with 9 bases between. Method: immunoSEQ multiplex PCR; TCRdb's copy keeps in-frame clones and lacks some. The repertoire holds over 2 million clones, 85% to 95% seen once, with approximately 0.4% in the top ten. Specimen: naive CD4+ T cells from PBMCs. Stated subset: CD45RA+ positively selected. This clonotype was obtained from a man aged 18 to 29 in good health. Some clones in this sample may be carry-over from other donors' samples. This chain connects TRBV4-3 to TRBJ2-3; no definite D call. In nucleotides, the CDR3 is TGCGCCAGCAGCCAAGAAGGATCTAGTACGCAGTATTTT. Translating gives CASSQEGSSTQYF.